This T cell receptor beta chain is from a study of T cell responses to AZD1222 COVID-19 vaccine. Regarding the study as a whole: Following two doses of AZD1222, Spike-specific TCR breadth and depth rose. No repertoire was sampled before or during the peak T cell response, only after it.

A remark on this clone: The antigen is not known.

Sequenced by immunoSEQ multiplex PCR; TCRdb stores in-frame clones only, minus some. The sample consists of about 100,000 clones, 88% of them appearing once. The V gene end was trimmed by 4 bases and the J gene end by 5 bases; junction bases not matched to a gene: 7. CDR3 length: 15 amino acids. From germline, CDR1 is SNHLY and CDR2 FYNNEI. The sequenced sample was peripheral blood, obtained on day 0 of AZD1222 vaccination. The clonotype was recovered from an adult in good health. The rearrangement uses TRBV2 and TRBJ1-5; TRBD1 agrees at 8 bases. The CDR3 spells CASSGAGGQDQPQHF. CDR3 DNA sequence: TGTGCCAGCAGTGGGGCAGGGGGCCAGGATCAGCCCCAGCATTTT.